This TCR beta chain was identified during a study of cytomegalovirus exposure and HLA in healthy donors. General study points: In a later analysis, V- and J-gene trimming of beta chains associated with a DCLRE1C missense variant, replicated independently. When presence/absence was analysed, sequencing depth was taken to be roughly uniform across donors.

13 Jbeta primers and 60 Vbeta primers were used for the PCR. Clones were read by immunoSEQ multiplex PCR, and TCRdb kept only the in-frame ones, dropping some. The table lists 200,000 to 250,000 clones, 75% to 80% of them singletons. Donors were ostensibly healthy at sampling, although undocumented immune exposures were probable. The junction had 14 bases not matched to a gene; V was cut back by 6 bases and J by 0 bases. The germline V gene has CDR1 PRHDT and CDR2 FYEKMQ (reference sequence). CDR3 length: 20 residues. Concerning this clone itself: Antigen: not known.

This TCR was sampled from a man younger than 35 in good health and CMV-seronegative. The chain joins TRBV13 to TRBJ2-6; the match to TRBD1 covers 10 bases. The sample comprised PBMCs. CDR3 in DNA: TGTGCCAGCAGTCGCGACAGGGGGCGAGTAAAGAGCTCTGGGGCCAACGTCCTGACTTTC. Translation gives CASSRDRGRVKSSGANVLTF. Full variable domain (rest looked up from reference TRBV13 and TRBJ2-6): AAGVIQSPRHLIKEKRETATLKCYPIPRHDTVYWYQQGPGQDPQFLISFYEKMQSDKGSIPDRFSAQQFSDYHSELNMSSLELGDSALYFCASSRDRGRVKSSGANVLTFGAGSRLTVL.